Below, 16 T cell receptor beta chains from the same sample are listed, as sequenced in a study of blood T cell repertoires in COVID-19 (dated by TCRdb to the early 2020s). Library preparation employed the immunoSEQ multiplex PCR assay. Imported from immuneACCESS, the table was reduced by TCRdb to in-frame sequences with V and J called. These copies leave out some clones; in studies compared against another copy, an unresolved V gene accounts for under half, and the cause of the remainder is not known. Recorded for this sample are just under 350,000 clones; approximately 87% of them occurred a single time. The ten largest make up nearly 6.5% of the sample. Sequencing used peripheral blood. The receptor source for this set is a woman aged 45-60 years with COVID-19, enrolled during active disease.

CDR3 region: CASSYSLGGRVNGYTF. CDR3 nucleotides: TGTGCCAGCAGTTACTCTTTGGGGGGGCGCGTAAATGGCTACACCTTC. The rearrangement links TRBV6-6 to TRBJ1-2, with D maybe TRBD1 (6 bases). V lost 0 bases, J lost 6 bases, and 17 bases lay in between. The CDR3 has 16 residues. Germline CDR1 is MNHNY and CDR2 is SVGAGI (reference sequence).

V is TRBV24-1 and J is TRBJ2-7, with a tentative D call TRBD2 (5 bases). This CDR3 has 14 amino acids. V shed 11 bases and J shed 2 bases, with 18 bases lying between them. The germline V gene encodes CDR1 KGHDR and CDR2 SFDVKD. The DNA of the CDR3 is TGTGCCAGTTTTCTGGGCGGGCACCCCTACGAGCAGTACTTC. As protein: CASFLGGHPYEQYF.

The rearrangement joins TRBV4-1 to TRBJ2-1, with a tentative D call TRBD2 (6 bases). Trimming left V 1 base short and J 0 bases short, with 10 bases between. Looked up from germline, CDR1 is MGHRA and CDR2 is YSYEKL. The CDR3 is 16 residues long. The DNA for the CDR3 is TGCGCCAGCAGCCAAGGGAGGGGAAGCTCCTACAATGAGCAGTTCTTC. This translates into CASSQGRGSSYNEQFF.

This sequence joins TRBV6-1 and TRBJ1-2; no firm D call. CDR3 length equals 12 residues. Trimming left V 3 bases short and J 8 bases short, with 10 bases between. CDR1 MNHNS and CDR2 SASEGT come from the germline V gene. In DNA, the CDR3 is TGTGCCAGCAGTGATTGGGAGAGGGGCTACACCTTC. Its protein is CASSDWERGYTF.

V gene TRBV4-1 combines with J gene TRBJ2-5; TRBD2 aligns across 9 bases. This CDR3 is built from 15 residues. V was pared by 2 bases and J by 5 bases, with 6 bases of the junction left unmatched. Germline-derived CDR1 and CDR2 are MGHRA and YSYEKL. For the CDR3, the DNA is TGCGCCAGCAGCCAATGGCAGGCGGGAGGGGAGACCCAGTACTTC. Protein sequence: CASSQWQAGGETQYF.

The chain is built from TRBV1 and TRBJ2-4; the table's D call, TRBD2, has no DNA check behind it. TRBV1 is listed as a pseudogene. The CDR3 loop spans 18 amino acids. The CDR3: CTSSQPPVPGLAGGFQYF. The CDR3 bases are TGCACCAGCAGCCAACCCCCCGTACCGGGACTAGCGGGAGGGTTTCAGTACTTC.

The chain combines TRBV9 with TRBJ2-7, with TRBD2 identical over 10 bases. The CDR3 is made up of 14 amino acids. Per the germline V gene, CDR1 is SGDLS and CDR2 is YYNGEE. Germline trimming cut 2 bases from V and 6 bases from J; bases unmatched to any gene: 5. The CDR3 DNA is TGTGCCAGCAGCGTTCGTCTAGCGGGAGTCGAGCAGTACTTC. Translation: CASSVRLAGVEQYF.

The chain recombines TRBV7-3 with TRBJ2-1; tentatively, D is TRBD2 (6 bases). V lost 4 bases and J lost 2, with 18 bases in between. The CDR3 is 17 residues long. Looked up from germline, CDR1 is SGHTA and CDR2 is FQGTGA. For the CDR3, the DNA is TGTGCCAGCAGCTCACCCAGCCGGGGAGGCCCCTACAATGAGCAGTTCTTC. It encodes CASSSPSRGGPYNEQFF.

The chain links TRBV27 to TRBJ2-2, with 8 bases fitting TRBD2. V lost 7 bases and J lost 4; bases outside the gene matches: 11. CDR1 MNHEY and CDR2 SMNVEV come from the germline V gene (reference sequence). There are 16 residues in the CDR3. The CDR3 bases are TGTGCCAGCACGGGAGGGGCGGGAAGGACCACCGGGGAGCTGTTTTTT. Its protein product is CASTGGAGRTTGELFF.

V is TRBV3-1 (or the pseudogene TRBV3-2) and J is TRBJ1-1; weak D call: TRBD1 (5 bases). This CDR3 region has 17 residues. The V end was cut by 0 bases, the J end by 1 base, with 15 bases between. Germline V gene data show CDR1 as LGHDT and CDR2 as YNNKEL (reference sequence). The CDR3 nucleotides are TGTGCCAGCAGCCAAGATTTGGGCCAGGGAAAGAACACTGAAGCTTTCTTT. It specifies CASSQDLGQGKNTEAFF.

The gene calls are TRBV25-1 and TRBJ2-2; tentative D call: TRBD1 (5 bases). Germline V lookup: CDR1 MGHDK, CDR2 SYGVNS. The CDR3 length is 15 residues. Trimming left V 2 bases short and J 5 bases short, with 12 bases between. CDR3: CASSEDLGLTGELFF. Here the CDR3 DNA reads TGTGCCAGCAGTGAAGACCTGGGGCTAACCGGGGAGCTGTTTTTT.

J is TRBJ1-3 and V is TRBV14, with D perhaps matching TRBD1 (5 bases). In germline, CDR1 is SGHDN, CDR2 FVKESK. The CDR3 sequence is 13 residues long. The V gene lost 8 bases and the J gene lost 5 bases, with 13 bases spanning the gap. CDR3 nucleotide sequence: TGTGCCAGCCGCACGGGACTCAGAAACACCATATATTTT. Translated: CASRTGLRNTIYF.

The V call is TRBV6-2 or TRBV6-3, the J call TRBJ1-1; the match to TRBD1 covers 9 bases. This CDR3 region has 15 residues. The V segment lost 6 bases and the J segment 3 bases; nucleotides outside the gene matches: 8. Per the germline V gene, CDR1 is MNHEY and CDR2 is SVGEGT. This chain's CDR3 is CASSVAGTGHTEAFF. The CDR3 bases are TGTGCCAGCAGCGTCGCCGGGACAGGGCACACTGAAGCTTTCTTT.

CDR3 sequence: CASSTGGASYGYTF. The CDR3 nucleotides are TGTGCCAGCAGTACAGGGGGCGCCAGCTATGGCTACACCTTC. The V gene is TRBV28, the J gene TRBJ1-2, with 9 bases that match TRBD1. CDR3 length: 14 residues. The trim removed 5 bases at V and 4 bases at J, leaving 5 bases unmatched. Germline V CDR1 and CDR2: MDHEN, SYDVKM.

The rearrangement links TRBV6-5 to TRBJ1-1; 9 bases align to TRBD1. The CDR3 spans 14 residues. CDR1 and CDR2 from the germline V gene are MNHEY and SVGAGI. After removal of 6 bases from V and 2 bases from J, the junction contained 4 bases not matched to a gene. CDR3 residues: CASRGTGLNTEAFF. CDR3 DNA: TGTGCCAGCAGGGGGACAGGGCTTAACACTGAAGCTTTCTTT.

The DNA for the CDR3 is TGTGCCTGGAAACTAGCGGGAGGGCGGGATACGCAGTATTTT. Amino acid sequence: CAWKLAGGRDTQYF. This chain uses TRBV30 with TRBJ2-3, with 13 bases fitting TRBD2. Unmatched junction bases numbered 4, after V lost 4 bases and J lost 6 bases. The CDR3 extends over 14 amino acids. Germline V gene lookup returns CDR1 GTSNPN and CDR2 SVGIG (reference sequence). The full variable domain, rest sourced from reference TRBV30 and TRBJ2-3, is SQTIHQWPATLVQPVGSPLSLECTVEGTSNPNLYWYRQAAGRGLQLLFYSVGIGQISSEVPQNLSASRPQDRQFILSSKKLLLSDSGFYLCAWKLAGGRDTQYFGPGTRLTVL.